This TCR beta chain is from a study of blood T cell repertoires in COVID-19. The CDR3 contains 16 residues. Germline V lookup: CDR1 LGHNA, CDR2 YSLEER. With V trimmed by 5 bases and J by 3 bases, 8 bases remained unmatched. Some clones are missing from TCRdb's copy, which holds only in-frame ones; the method was immunoSEQ multiplex PCR. The sample holds about 56,000 clones; around 90% are singletons and the top ten take 20%. V is TRBV4-3 and J is TRBJ2-2, with TRBD1 identical over 8 bases. This sequence originates from a human donor in a cohort sampled during active COVID-19. The material sequenced was peripheral blood. Written as DNA, the CDR3 is TGCGCCAGCAGCGCTCAGACAGGGGCGGACACCGGGGAGCTGTTTTTT. Amino acids: CASSAQTGADTGELFF.